A selection of T cell receptor beta chains follows, all from one sample in a study of CD8 T cells in Susac syndrome. TCRdb re-called the immunoSEQ multiplex PCR reads through MiXCR, storing one row per CDR3 protein. The sample comprises 100,000 to 150,000 distinct CDR3 sequences, approximately 94% of which are singletons, and about 0.098% rests with the top ten. Sequencing input: CD4+ T cells from PBMCs. Source of these receptors: a human donor in good health. Both conserved end residues are part of each CDR3. The D gene is left open where the match is weak. Clone size is shown for a subset of rows, as once, few, many or a class of expanded clone.

DNA: TGCGCCAGCAGCTGGGACGGCTATGGCTACACCTTC; CDR3: CASSWDGYGYTF; J: TRBJ1-2; V: TRBV5-1; size: once; D: NA
DNA: TGTGCCAGCAGTTACGTAGCCTACTATGGCTACACCTTC; CDR3: CASSYVAYYGYTF; J: TRBJ1-2; V: TRBV6-5; size: NA; D: NA
DNA: TGTGCCAGCAGCTTACACATGGGCAGATTCTACGAGCAGTACTTC; CDR3: CASSLHMGRFYEQYF; J: TRBJ2-7; V: TRBV7-8; size: once; D: NA
DNA: TGCGCCAGCAGCCAGTTAGGACTAGCCGGGGAGACCCAGTACTTC; CDR3: CASSQLGLAGETQYF; J: TRBJ2-5; V: TRBV4-1; size: NA; D: TRBD2
DNA: TGTGCCAGCAGCTTAGTGGATCTAGCGGTCCTCAATGAGCAGTTCTTC; CDR3: CASSLVDLAVLNEQFF; J: TRBJ2-1; V: TRBV7-2; size: NA; D: TRBD2
DNA: TGTGCCAGCAGTCCTGTGGCTGGGTTTAGCAATCAGCCCCAGCATTTT; CDR3: CASSPVAGFSNQPQHF; J: TRBJ1-5; V: TRBV7-2; size: NA; D: NA
DNA: TGTGCCAGCACCGGGCCGGCCGCGGGACTTAATGAAAAACTGTTTTTT; CDR3: CASTGPAAGLNEKLFF; J: TRBJ1-4; V: TRBV25-1; size: NA; D: NA
DNA: TGTGCCAGCAGCTTGGGGGGAGCCCAGTCGATCTACAATGAGCAGTTCTTC; CDR3: CASSLGGAQSIYNEQFF; J: TRBJ2-1; V: TRBV5-4; size: NA; D: NA
DNA: TGTGCCAGCAGCGCCGGGACCGCCTATGGCTACACCTTC; CDR3: CASSAGTAYGYTF; J: TRBJ1-2; V: TRBV25-1; size: few; D: NA
DNA: TGTGCCAGCTCACCTCCTTCTCAAGGTGGCACTGAAGCTTTCTTT; CDR3: CASSPPSQGGTEAFF; J: TRBJ1-1; V: TRBV18; size: NA; D: NA
DNA: TGTGCCAGCAGCGTGAGGGGGCTCGACACCGGGGAGCTGTTTTTT; CDR3: CASSVRGLDTGELFF; J: TRBJ2-2; V: TRBV9; size: NA; D: TRBD1
DNA: TGTGCCAGCAGCGTAGAATTAGCGGGAGTCACCGGATCCGGGGCCAACGTCCTGACTTTC; CDR3: CASSVELAGVTGSGANVLTF; J: TRBJ2-6; V: TRBV9; size: NA; D: TRBD2
DNA: TGTGCCTGGAGTCGAGGCACAGATACGCAGTATTTT; CDR3: CAWSRGTDTQYF; J: TRBJ2-3; V: TRBV30; size: NA; D: NA
DNA: TGTGCCAGCAGCCAAGATCGGGGATTGGCTGGGGCCAACGTCCTGACTTTC; CDR3: CASSQDRGLAGANVLTF; J: TRBJ2-6; V: TRBV3-1; size: NA; D: NA
DNA: TGCAGTGCTAGGGGTACCGCAGATACGCAGTATTTT; CDR3: CSARGTADTQYF; J: TRBJ2-3; V: TRBV20-1; size: NA; D: NA
DNA: TGTGCCAGCAGCTTGGACGGGGAGTTTACCGGGGAGCTGTTTTTT; CDR3: CASSLDGEFTGELFF; J: TRBJ2-2; V: TRBV5-4; size: few; D: NA
DNA: TGCAGCATAACAGCGTGGAACTCCTACAATGAGCAGTTCTTC; CDR3: CSITAWNSYNEQFF; J: TRBJ2-1; V: TRBV29-1; size: NA; D: NA
DNA: TGTGCCAGCAGCAAAGGACAGATCAATCAGCCCCAGCATTTT; CDR3: CASSKGQINQPQHF; J: TRBJ1-5; V: TRBV6-2/TRBV6-3; size: NA; D: NA
DNA: TGTGCCAGCAGGCTACAGGGAGCCCCCAATCAGCCCCAGCATTTT; CDR3: CASRLQGAPNQPQHF; J: TRBJ1-5; V: TRBV2; size: NA; D: NA
DNA: TGTGCCAGCAGCCCCTTTAGCGGGGTATCCTACGAGCAGTACTTC; CDR3: CASSPFSGVSYEQYF; J: TRBJ2-7; V: TRBV7-3; size: NA; D: TRBD2
DNA: TGTGCCAGCAGCTCCATGCGGACAGTCTTTTGGACCCAGTACTTC; CDR3: CASSSMRTVFWTQYF; J: TRBJ2-5; V: TRBV7-8; size: NA; D: NA
DNA: TGCAGCGTTGAACTCGGCTCCTACGAGCAGTACTTC; CDR3: CSVELGSYEQYF; J: TRBJ2-7; V: TRBV29-1; size: NA; D: NA
DNA: TGTGCCAGCAGTTCTAGGTCCGCCGCCGGTGAGCAGTTCTTC; CDR3: CASSSRSAAGEQFF; J: TRBJ2-1; V: TRBV2; size: NA; D: NA
DNA: TGTGCCAGCTCACCAACCAAAGGGGGCATCGGCACTGAAGCTTTCTTT; CDR3: CASSPTKGGIGTEAFF; J: TRBJ1-1; V: TRBV18; size: NA; D: TRBD1
DNA: TGCGCCAGCAGCTTGGTTGGACAGGGCCCTCAGTACTTC; CDR3: CASSLVGQGPQYF; J: TRBJ2-7; V: TRBV5-1; size: NA; D: TRBD1
DNA: TGTGCCTGGCGTGTAGGACTGATAAGCTCCTATAATTCACCCCTCCACTTT; CDR3: CAWRVGLISSYNSPLHF; J: TRBJ1-6; V: TRBV30; size: NA; D: NA
DNA: TGTGCCAGCAGCTCGAGGGGCCTTCAAGAGACCCAGTACTTC; CDR3: CASSSRGLQETQYF; J: TRBJ2-5; V: TRBV5-6; size: NA; D: NA
DNA: TGTGCCAGCAGCTCGCCTCTGGGAGGGAGTTCCTACAATGAGCAGTTCTTC; CDR3: CASSSPLGGSSYNEQFF; J: TRBJ2-1; V: TRBV7-2; size: NA; D: TRBD2
DNA: TGTGCCAGCAGACCAACCGCGGGTCTGGTCACTGAAGCTTTCTTT; CDR3: CASRPTAGLVTEAFF; J: TRBJ1-1; V: TRBV7-2; size: NA; D: NA
DNA: TGTGCCAGCAGCACAGGGGGCCGGTATGGCTACACCTTC; CDR3: CASSTGGRYGYTF; J: TRBJ1-2; V: TRBV28; size: once; D: TRBD1
DNA: TGTGCCTGGAGTGTACGTCCAGTAAACTATGGCTACACCTTC; CDR3: CAWSVRPVNYGYTF; J: TRBJ1-2; V: TRBV30; size: NA; D: NA
DNA: TGTGCCAGCAGCTTAGTGGCAGGGGTTCCCTACGAGCAGTACTTC; CDR3: CASSLVAGVPYEQYF; J: TRBJ2-7; V: TRBV7-8; size: NA; D: NA
DNA: TGCGCCAGCAGCCAATCTGCGGTTGCTCGCTATGGCTACACCTTC; CDR3: CASSQSAVARYGYTF; J: TRBJ1-2; V: TRBV4-1; size: NA; D: NA
DNA: TGCAGCGTTAGTATCGGAAGCCGTGAAAAACTGTTTTTT; CDR3: CSVSIGSREKLFF; J: TRBJ1-4; V: TRBV29-1; size: NA; D: NA
DNA: TGCGCCAGCAGCTCGCTACCCGTTTGGGGTGGCTACACCTTC; CDR3: CASSSLPVWGGYTF; J: TRBJ1-2; V: TRBV5-1; size: NA; D: NA
DNA: TGTGCCAGCAGTTACTCGCGGGAAGGGACTGAAGCTTTCTTT; CDR3: CASSYSREGTEAFF; J: TRBJ1-1; V: TRBV6-5; size: NA; D: NA